These T cell receptor beta chains were read from a single sample in a study of metastatic and nonmetastatic thyroid tumors. MiXCR re-clonotyped the PCR reads for TCRdb. The sample carries some 69,000 clones, 14% recorded once. Sequencing was done on a sample of blood. The receptor set was obtained from a male donor with papillary thyroid cancer or a benign thyroid nodule (not recorded which). Some clones in this sample may be carry-over from other donors' samples. Each CDR3 is given with its conserved first and last residue. Each record gives: D gene, clone size, V gene, J gene, CDR3 protein, CDR3 DNA. The D gene is left open where the match is weak. Size tells how often a clone was seen (once, few, many) or the class of an expanded clone, and some rows leave it out.

TRBD2,many,TRBV19,TRBJ2-2,CATERAGTSRTTGELFF,TGTGCCACCGAACGAGCCGGGACTAGCAGGACCACCGGGGAGCTGTTTTTT
TRBD2,many,TRBV5-6,TRBJ2-3,CASSSPTSGSTDTQYF,TGTGCCAGCAGCTCCCCGACTAGCGGAAGCACAGATACGCAGTATTTT
.,.,TRBV6-1,TRBJ2-2,CASSEGTPLDWRAGELFF,TGTGCCAGCAGTGAAGGAACCCCGCTCGACTGGCGTGCGGGGGAGCTGTTTTTT
.,few,TRBV10-2,TRBJ1-5,CASSESKWNQPQHF,TGCGCCAGCAGTGAGTCGAAGTGGAATCAGCCCCAGCATTTT
.,few,TRBV27,TRBJ2-7,CASNSYRHSSQYF,TGTGCCAGCAATTCGTACCGGCACAGCTCCCAGTACTTC
TRBD2,many,TRBV7-2,TRBJ2-1,CASSLPTSGINEQFF,TGTGCCAGCAGCTTACCAACTAGCGGGATAAATGAGCAGTTCTTC
.,many,TRBV18,TRBJ2-6,CASSPQAGPEVGANVLTF,TGTGCCAGCTCACCCCAGGCGGGGCCCGAAGTTGGGGCCAACGTCCTGACTTTC
.,.,TRBV6-2/TRBV6-3,TRBJ2-2,CASSYSGGEEGELFF,TGTGCCAGCAGTTACTCGGGGGGCGAAGAAGGGGAGCTGTTTTTT
.,.,TRBV5-4,TRBJ2-3,CASSSGVRSTDTQYF,TGTGCCAGCAGCTCGGGAGTGCGGTCCACAGATACGCAGTATTTT
.,many,TRBV3-1,TRBJ2-5,CASSQRGAGETQYF,TGTGCCAGCAGCCAAAGGGGTGCCGGAGAGACCCAGTACTTC
TRBD2,many,TRBV6-1,TRBJ2-7,CASKTSGTTYEQYF,TGTGCCAGCAAAACTAGCGGGACAACCTACGAGCAGTACTTC
.,many,TRBV20-1,TRBJ2-7,CSARGHRALNEQYF,TGCAGTGCTAGAGGCCACAGGGCTTTAAACGAGCAGTACTTC
TRBD1,many,TRBV6-1,TRBJ1-1,CASIRTGRTEAFF,TGTGCCAGCATCAGGACAGGGCGGACTGAAGCTTTCTTT
TRBD1,many,TRBV6-1,TRBJ2-1,CASSMGQGNYNEQFF,TGTGCCAGCAGCATGGGACAGGGGAACTACAATGAGCAGTTCTTC
.,many,TRBV7-2,TRBJ1-2,CASSVMYGYTF,TGTGCCAGCAGCGTCATGTATGGCTACACCTTC
.,few,TRBV6-2/TRBV6-3,TRBJ1-2,CASSRGQNYGYTF,TGTGCCAGCAGCCGAGGACAGAACTATGGCTACACCTTC
.,.,TRBV9,TRBJ2-5,CASSARVPGVGGTQYF,TGTGCCAGCAGCGCACGAGTGCCAGGGGTCGGTGGGACCCAGTACTTC
.,many,TRBV7-8,TRBJ2-7,CASSLITSFIIHEQYF,TGTGCCAGCAGCTTAATTACTAGCTTTATAATCCACGAGCAGTACTTC
TRBD2,.,TRBV10-2,TRBJ2-7,CASSSGTRGEQYF,TGCGCCAGCAGTTCCGGGACTAGGGGCGAGCAGTACTTC
.,few,TRBV28,TRBJ1-5,CASSPGSVLPQHF,TGTGCCAGCAGTCCGGGTAGTGTGCTGCCCCAGCATTTT
.,many,TRBV5-1,TRBJ2-7,CASRPGDSYEQYF,TGCGCCAGCAGGCCCGGGGATTCCTACGAGCAGTACTTC
TRBD1,many,TRBV9,TRBJ2-5,CASSVGQGAVETQYF,TGTGCCAGCAGCGTAGGACAGGGGGCGGTGGAGACCCAGTACTTC
.,many,TRBV27,TRBJ2-5,CASSRSTGLSQETQYF,TGTGCCAGCAGTCGTAGTACAGGGTTAAGCCAAGAGACCCAGTACTTC